This T cell receptor (beta chain) derives from a study of T cells in Graves' hyperthyroidism and ophthalmopathy. Researchers defined stable Graves' hyperthyroidism as no ophthalmopathy progression within 18 months. These patients, aged 18 to 65, had recently diagnosed hyperthyroidism lasting under 2 months. Every diagnosis used clinical symptoms, serum thyroxine and TRAb, thyroid ultrasound and orbital computed tomography. The CDR3 regions of TCR beta were amplified from RNA transcripts. The HTBI primer set served for first-round RT-PCR of the TCR CDR3. TCRdb ran MiXCR on the multiplex PCR reads and lists one entry per CDR3 protein. The sample lists 400,000 to 500,000 distinct CDR3 sequences, approximately 14% seen once, with 5.3% in the top ten. Sequenced material: blood. This TCR derives from a woman in her late teens or twenties with Graves' hyperthyroidism.

The CDR3 DNA reads TGTGCCAGCAGCCAAGATCCGGGGGAAACTAATGAAAAACTGTTTTTT. Translated: CASSQDPGETNEKLFF. The chain links TRBV3-1 to TRBJ1-4, with D possibly matching TRBD1 (5 bases). The germline CDR1 and CDR2 sequences are LGHDT and YNNKEL (reference sequence). This CDR3 region has 16 residues. V lost 0 bases and J 1 base, leaving 9 bases between the germline ends.